This TCR beta chain derives from a study of T cells after yellow fever vaccination. The germline V and J ends were trimmed by 2 bases and 1 base, with 14 bases remaining between them. Germline lookup yields CDR1 SGHDN and CDR2 FVKESK. CDR3 length: 16 amino acids. By 5'RACE template switching, TCR cDNA was produced, with a universal primer site and UMIs added in the process. TCRdb fed the 5' RACE reads into MiXCR, producing one record per CDR3 protein. This table holds some 250,000 distinct CDR3 sequences, 6.9% found once. Sample: CD4+ T cells sorted from PBMCs, taken 15 days after the yellow fever booster vaccination. This chain joins TRBV14 and TRBJ1-1, with D perhaps matching TRBD1 (6 bases). The clonotype originates from a man younger than 45 who received the YFV17D yellow fever vaccine. CDR3 sequence (DNA): TGTGCCAGCAGCCAACTCCCCGGACAGCCGAACACTGAAGCTTTCTTT. Protein product: CASSQLPGQPNTEAFF.